The 23 T cell receptor beta chains presented below share a single source sample, sequenced in a study of early T cells in non-severe SARS-CoV-2 infection. TCRdb re-analysed the 5' RACE reads in MiXCR, keeping a single row per CDR3 protein. The table includes over 35,000 distinct CDR3 sequences, 3.5% to 5% detected once. What was sequenced was whole blood. These TCRs come from an adult who was a healthcare worker with PCR-confirmed SARS-CoV-2 infection or an uninfected control (not recorded which).

This clonotype has ten or more counts. The chain is built from TRBV7-9 and TRBJ2-1; TRBD2 matches 7 bases. V trimming: 3 bases; J trimming: 6 bases; junction bases outside the gene matches: 8. CDR1 SEHNR and CDR2 FQNEAQ come from the germline V gene (reference sequence). CDR3 size: 15 residues. The CDR3 reads CASSFRLATGNEQFF. CDR3 sequence (DNA): TGTGCCAGCAGCTTTCGACTAGCTACCGGCAATGAGCAGTTCTTC.

The sample holds many counts of this clonotype. The DNA of the CDR3 is TGTGCCAGCAGCTTACTGAGGGCCGGAAACTATGGCTACACCTTC. This encodes CASSLLRAGNYGYTF. This chain uses TRBV7-9 with TRBJ1-2; unclear D gene. Germline V gives CDR1 SEHNR, CDR2 FQNEAQ (reference sequence). This CDR3 has 15 amino acids. Trimming took off 2 bases at V and 2 bases at J, with 12 bases between the two ends.

This rearrangement joins TRBV5-1 to TRBJ2-5; D gene unclear. The V gene's germline CDR1 is SGHRS and CDR2 YFSETQ. V was clipped by 0 bases and J by 2 bases, with 5 bases between them. The CDR3 has 13 residues. CDR3 nucleotide sequence: TGCGCCAGCAGCTTGGCCCTTCAAGAGACCCAGTACTTC. Translating gives CASSLALQETQYF.

This clonotype was seen many times. V and J are TRBV19 and TRBJ1-4; no firm D call. Germline-derived CDR1 and CDR2 are LNHDA and SQIVND (reference sequence). This CDR3 is built from 11 residues. Trimming stripped 7 bases from V and 5 bases from J, with 5 bases between. The CDR3 loop reads CASIGNEKLFF. The CDR3 DNA reads as TGTGCCAGTATTGGGAATGAAAAACTGTTTTTT.

The sample holds many counts of this clonotype. The chain has TRBV7-7 and TRBJ1-1; D gene ambiguous. With 8 bases removed from V and 0 bases from J, the gap between germline ends came to 19 bases. The CDR3 is 16 amino acids. The germline CDR1 and CDR2 sequences are SSHAT and FNYEAQ (reference sequence). The CDR3 region is CASSPLRGSMNTEAFF. As DNA, the CDR3 is TGTGCCAGCTCACCTCTCCGGGGTAGCATGAACACTGAAGCTTTCTTT.

The sample holds many counts of this clonotype. V gene TRBV29-1 combines with J gene TRBJ2-1; the D gene is possibly TRBD2 (6 bases). The CDR3 covers 14 residues. Per the germline V gene, CDR1 is SQVTM and CDR2 is ANQGSEA. V was pared by 3 bases and J by 7 bases, with 16 bases between. The CDR3 DNA sequence: TGCAGCGTTGATAAGAGGATGACTAGGAATGAGCAGTTCTTC. Translation: CSVDKRMTRNEQFF.

This clonotype occurred many times. The gene calls are TRBV12-3 or TRBV12-4 and TRBJ2-5, with 9 bases fitting TRBD2. J gave up 2 bases and V 7 bases, and 8 bases lay outside the gene matches. The CDR3 covers 15 residues. The CDR3 here is CASIGAGGPQETQYF. The CDR3 region has the DNA TGTGCCAGCATCGGAGCGGGGGGACCGCAAGAGACCCAGTACTTC.

This clonotype has at least ten counts. J is TRBJ1-2 and V is TRBV2; TRBD1 is a possible D gene (6 bases). Germline CDR1 reads SNHLY; CDR2 reads FYNNEI. With 0 bases removed from V and 8 bases from J, the gap between germline ends came to 19 bases. The CDR3 has 16 amino acids. CDR3 region: CASSEALQAGARGYTF. CDR3 coding DNA: TGTGCCAGCAGTGAAGCGCTTCAGGCAGGGGCGCGGGGCTACACCTTC.

The chain uses TRBV10-3 and TRBJ2-7; D is possibly TRBD1 (6 bases). Trimming removed 10 bases at V and 5 bases at J, with 18 bases between. The CDR3 is 13 residues long. The germline V gene encodes CDR1 ENHRY and CDR2 SYGVKD. This CDR3 is CATGLGQLNEQYF. DNA of the CDR3: TGTGCCACCGGCTTAGGACAGCTCAACGAGCAGTACTTC.

The genes are TRBV10-3 and TRBJ1-1; D is unresolved. The CDR3 has 13 residues. V was cut by 5 bases and J by 0 bases, with 7 bases left in between. CDR1 is ENHRY and CDR2 is SYGVKD in the germline V gene. In DNA, the CDR3 is TGTGCCATCAGTAACTACTTGAACACTGAAGCTTTCTTT. Translation: CAISNYLNTEAFF.

This clonotype has at least ten counts. The chain recombines TRBV4-2 with TRBJ2-4, with TRBD2 matching over 13 bases. The CDR3 covers 14 residues. Trimming removed 3 bases from V and 9 bases from J; junction bases left unmatched: 2. CDR1 and CDR2 from the germline V gene are LGHNA and YNFKEQ. CDR3 sequence reads: CASSQGLAGSIQYF. The CDR3 nucleotides read TGTGCCAGCAGCCAGGGACTAGCGGGGAGCATTCAGTACTTC.

This clonotype has at least ten counts. The chain uses TRBV5-1 and TRBJ1-3; D not certain. This CDR3 has 16 residues. V lost 2 bases and J lost 0, with 12 bases in between. Germline V gene data show CDR1 as SGHRS and CDR2 as YFSETQ. Here the CDR3 reads CASSLAGEPSGNTIYF. In nucleotides, the CDR3 is TGCGCCAGCAGCTTAGCCGGAGAGCCCTCTGGAAACACCATATATTTT.

This clonotype was recorded at least ten times. The gene calls are TRBV3-1 and TRBJ2-7; 9 bases map to TRBD1. V lost 4 bases to trimming and J lost 5 bases; unmatched junction nucleotides: 3. Germline V gives CDR1 LGHDT, CDR2 YNNKEL (reference sequence). There are 13 residues in the CDR3. For the CDR3, the DNA is TGTGCCAGCAGCCGGACAGGGGACAACGAGCAGTACTTC. It translates to CASSRTGDNEQYF.

V is TRBV3-1 and J is TRBJ2-5; 9 bases are shared with TRBD2. The germline CDR1 and CDR2 sequences are LGHDT and YNNKEL (reference sequence). The CDR3 totals 13 residues. Unmatched junction bases numbered 5, after V lost 7 bases and J lost 5 bases. The CDR3 region is CASKSGGTETQYF. In DNA, the CDR3 is TGTGCCAGCAAGAGCGGGGGGACGGAGACCCAGTACTTC.

A few counts support this clonotype. The chain employs TRBV29-1 and TRBJ2-2, with 10 bases matching TRBD1. With 5 bases clipped from V and 2 bases from J, the junction kept 8 bases outside the gene matches. This CDR3 spans 16 amino acids. The germline V gene encodes CDR1 SQVTM and CDR2 ANQGSEA. Written as DNA, the CDR3 is TGCAGCGTTACAACCGGGACAGGGGTTAACACCGGGGAGCTGTTTTTT. It encodes CSVTTGTGVNTGELFF.

This clonotype was observed at least ten times. This sequence joins TRBV13 and TRBJ2-5; D may correspond to TRBD1 or TRBD2 (5 bases each). Germline loops: CDR1 PRHDT, CDR2 FYEKMQ (reference sequence). The CDR3 has 14 amino acids. The germline V and J ends were trimmed by 4 bases and 7 bases, with 16 bases remaining between them. CDR3 region: CASSSGPLVGTQYF. The CDR3 DNA reads as TGTGCCAGCAGCTCGGGACCGTTGGTCGGGACCCAGTACTTC.

The sample holds many counts of this clonotype. This chain uses TRBV27 with TRBJ2-7; 10 bases align to TRBD2. The junction had 7 bases not matched to a gene; V was cut back by 4 bases and J by 4 bases. The CDR3 covers 15 residues. Germline V CDR1 and CDR2: MNHEY, SMNVEV (reference sequence). The CDR3 DNA reads as TGTGCCAGCAGTTCTTCCACTAGCGGGGCTTACGAGCAGTACTTC. Translation gives CASSSSTSGAYEQYF.

This clonotype was counted at least ten times. The chain is built from TRBV10-2 and TRBJ1-5; unclear D gene. V dropped 3 bases and J dropped 1 base, with 7 bases sitting between them. The CDR3 is 14 amino acids. Germline CDR1 is WSHSY and CDR2 is SAAADI. In DNA form, the CDR3 reads TGCGCCAGCAGTGAACTATTAAGCAATCAGCCCCAGCATTTT. As protein: CASSELLSNQPQHF.

This chain joins TRBV5-5 and TRBJ2-7; D unclear. Germline V gene lookup returns CDR1 SGHKS and CDR2 YYEKEE (reference sequence). The CDR3 covers 15 residues. V dropped 4 bases and J dropped 0 bases, with 14 bases sitting between them. This CDR3 is CASSKVGLPSYEQYF. DNA of the CDR3: TGTGCCAGCAGCAAGGTTGGGTTACCCTCCTACGAGCAGTACTTC.

This clonotype was picked up a small number of times. This chain links TRBV10-1 with TRBJ1-4, with D possibly TRBD1 on 5 matching bases. In germline, CDR1 is WNHNN, CDR2 SYGVQD (reference sequence). Trimming shortened V by 7 bases and J by 8 bases, and 11 bases separated the two germline ends. CDR3 length equals 12 residues. CDR3: CASTGVEEKLFF. As DNA, the CDR3 is TGCGCCAGCACGGGGGTTGAGGAAAAACTGTTTTTT.

In this sample, this clonotype turned up many times. The chain links TRBV5-1 to TRBJ1-2; D uncertain. Germline V gives CDR1 SGHRS, CDR2 YFSETQ. The CDR3 contains 16 residues. The V and J ends lost 0 bases and 0 bases respectively, with 12 bases between them. As DNA, the CDR3 is TGCGCCAGCAGCTTGGGATCCACTCGAGCTAACTATGGCTACACCTTC. It specifies CASSLGSTRANYGYTF.

This clonotype has ten or more counts. The chain recombines TRBV3-1 with TRBJ1-1; D remains ambiguous. Trimming pared 2 bases from V and 4 bases from J, leaving 8 bases between. The CDR3 is 13 amino acids. CDR1 LGHDT and CDR2 YNNKEL come from the germline V gene (reference sequence). CDR3 DNA sequence: TGTGCCAGCAGCCAACGGGAAGGCACTGAAGCTTTCTTT. This gives the protein CASSQREGTEAFF.

This clonotype was seen a single time. V is TRBV3-1 and J is TRBJ2-7; D is unresolved. Between the trimmed V and J ends, which lost 8 bases and 6 bases, there was a span of 14 bases. This CDR3 comprises 12 residues. Germline loops: CDR1 LGHDT, CDR2 YNNKEL (reference sequence). CDR3 region: CASAGPLGEQYF. CDR3 bases: TGTGCCAGCGCTGGACCACTCGGCGAGCAGTACTTC.